The present T cell receptor (beta chain) was sequenced within a study of PD-1 blockade in classical Hodgkin lymphoma. Relapse was seen in all patients after autologous stem cell transplantation, and brentuximab vedotin exposure was variable. TCRdb keeps only in-frame clones here, not all; method: immunoSEQ multiplex PCR. The table shows approximately 25,000 clones, with approximately 69% occurring only once. The source material was peripheral blood mononuclear cells (PBMCs), sampled at baseline. The TCR sequence derives from a human donor with classical Hodgkin lymphoma.

CDR3 in amino acids: CASSFNELAGELFF. In nucleotides, the CDR3 is TGTGCCAGCAGTTTTAATGAACTCGCCGGGGAGCTGTTTTTT. The chain combines TRBV27 with TRBJ2-2, with D unclear. Trimming pared 3 bases from V and 6 bases from J, leaving 11 bases between. The germline V gene has CDR1 MNHEY and CDR2 SMNVEV (reference sequence). This CDR3 is 14 amino acids long.